This TCR beta chain was recorded in a study of Ad26.COV2.S vaccination and SARS-CoV-2 variants. The treatment denotes: 15 to 20 received Ad26.COV2.S at low or high dose, single or two shots; about 5 received placebo; per-sample allocation not given. Material that was analyzed had been drawn on day 63 after the first vaccine or placebo injection. The protocol was immunoSEQ multiplex PCR, while the TCRdb copy is restricted to in-frame clones and leaves out a portion. In the table there are about 680,000 clones, about 89% of which are singletons. Per germline, CDR1 SGHTA and CDR2 FQGNSA. V was clipped by 8 bases and J by 3 bases; unmatched bases: 6. The CDR3 covers 14 residues.

The sequences come from peripheral blood, collected in a trial of Ad26.COV2.S vaccine versus placebo. The chain has TRBV7-2 and TRBJ2-2, with 7 bases lining up with TRBD2. The receptor was derived from a person between 18 and 65 years old who received the Ad26.COV2.S COVID-19 vaccine or a placebo. CDR3 sequence reads: CASGLGGYTGELFF. The CDR3 nucleotides read TGTGCCAGCGGGCTGGGGGGGTACACCGGGGAGCTGTTTTTT. Variable domain in full (rest from reference TRBV7-2 and TRBJ2-2): GAGVSQSPSNKVTEKGKDVELRCDPISGHTALYWYRQSLGQGLEFLIYFQGNSAPDKSGLPSDRFSAERTGGSVSTLTIQRTQQEDSAVYLCASGLGGYTGELFFGEGSRLTVL.